This T cell receptor beta chain was profiled in a study of T cell changes during pregnancy in multiple sclerosis. Profiled with immunoSEQ multiplex PCR; TCRdb holds only in-frame clones, not every one. Among approximately 54,000 clones listed, more than 85% were seen once. The CDR3 loop spans 16 amino acids. The V end lost 4 bases, the J end lost 4 bases, and 17 bases lay between the germline ends. Germline CDR1 is LNHDA and CDR2 is SQIVND (reference sequence). This chain joins TRBV19 and TRBJ1-3; no clear D. The clonotype comes from a female donor in good health, enrolled as a control in a pregnancy study. The specimen comprised peripheral blood, sampled after pregnancy. CDR3 sequence (DNA): TGTGCCAGTAGTAGATACAGCGGGTTCGACGGAAACACCATATATTTT. Its translation is CASSRYSGFDGNTIYF.